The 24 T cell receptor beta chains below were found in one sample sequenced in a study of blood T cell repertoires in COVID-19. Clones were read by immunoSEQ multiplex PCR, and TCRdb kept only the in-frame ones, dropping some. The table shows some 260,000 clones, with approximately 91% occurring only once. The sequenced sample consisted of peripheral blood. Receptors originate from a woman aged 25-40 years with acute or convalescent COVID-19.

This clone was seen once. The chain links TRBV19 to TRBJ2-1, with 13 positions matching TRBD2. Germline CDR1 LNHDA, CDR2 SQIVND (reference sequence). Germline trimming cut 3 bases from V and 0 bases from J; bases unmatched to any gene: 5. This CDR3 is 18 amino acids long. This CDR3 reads CASSIGTSGISSYNEQFF. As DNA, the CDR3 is TGTGCCAGTAGTATCGGGACTAGCGGGATAAGCTCCTACAATGAGCAGTTCTTC.

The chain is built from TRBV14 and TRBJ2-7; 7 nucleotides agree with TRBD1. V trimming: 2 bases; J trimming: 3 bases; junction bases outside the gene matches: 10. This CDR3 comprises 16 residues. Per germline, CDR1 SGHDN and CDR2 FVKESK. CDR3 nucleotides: TGTGCCAGCAGCCAAATTGACAGGGTAGAAGGCTACGAGCAGTACTTC. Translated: CASSQIDRVEGYEQYF.

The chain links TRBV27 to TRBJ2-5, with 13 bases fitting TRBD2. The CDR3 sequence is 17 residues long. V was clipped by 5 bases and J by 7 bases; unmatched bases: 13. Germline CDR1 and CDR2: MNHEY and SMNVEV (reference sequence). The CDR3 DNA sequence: TGTGCCAGCAGTCTCCAACCGGGACTAGCGGGAACCGGGACCCAGTACTTC. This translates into CASSLQPGLAGTGTQYF.

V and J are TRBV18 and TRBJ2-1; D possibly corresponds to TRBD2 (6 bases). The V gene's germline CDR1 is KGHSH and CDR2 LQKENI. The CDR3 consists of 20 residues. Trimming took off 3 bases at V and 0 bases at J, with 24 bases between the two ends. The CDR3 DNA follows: TGTGCCAGCTCACCCATAGTACTAAGCTTAGGGACTTCCTCCTACAATGAGCAGTTCTTC. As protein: CASSPIVLSLGTSSYNEQFF.

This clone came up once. In DNA form, the CDR3 reads TGTGCCAGCAGTGACTACCTAGAGCAGTTCTTC. Residues: CASSDYLEQFF. The V gene is TRBV2, the J gene TRBJ2-1; no definite D call. The CDR3 loop spans 11 amino acids. Germline V gives CDR1 SNHLY, CDR2 FYNNEI. V lost 3 bases, J lost 10 bases, and 7 bases lay in between.

As DNA, the CDR3 is TGTGCCAGCAGTAATAGCTACGAGCAGTACTTC. It translates to CASSNSYEQYF. This sequence joins TRBV6-5 and TRBJ2-7; D remains ambiguous. In germline, CDR1 is MNHEY, CDR2 SVGAGI. The CDR3 runs 11 residues. V gave up 5 bases and J gave up 3 bases, with 5 bases separating them.

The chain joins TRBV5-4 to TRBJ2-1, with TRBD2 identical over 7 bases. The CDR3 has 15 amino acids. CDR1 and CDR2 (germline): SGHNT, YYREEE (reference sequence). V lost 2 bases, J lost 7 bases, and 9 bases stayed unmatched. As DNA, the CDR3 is TGTGCCAGCAGCTTACGGCGGGAGAGGTTGAATGAGCAGTTCTTC. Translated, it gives CASSLRRERLNEQFF.

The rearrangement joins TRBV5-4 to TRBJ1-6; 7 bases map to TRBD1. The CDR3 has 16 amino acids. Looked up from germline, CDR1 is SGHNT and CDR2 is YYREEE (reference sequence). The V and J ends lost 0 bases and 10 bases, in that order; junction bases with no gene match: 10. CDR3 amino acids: CASSLGPTGAESPLHF. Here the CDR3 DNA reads TGTGCCAGCAGCTTGGGTCCCACAGGGGCTGAATCACCCCTCCACTTT.

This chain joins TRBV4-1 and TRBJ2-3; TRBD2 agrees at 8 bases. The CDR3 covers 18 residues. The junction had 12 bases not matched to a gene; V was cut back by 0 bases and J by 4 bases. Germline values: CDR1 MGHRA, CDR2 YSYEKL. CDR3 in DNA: TGCGCCAGCAGCCAAGAAGGTAGAACGGGAGGGCGGGCAGATACGCAGTATTTT. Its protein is CASSQEGRTGGRADTQYF.

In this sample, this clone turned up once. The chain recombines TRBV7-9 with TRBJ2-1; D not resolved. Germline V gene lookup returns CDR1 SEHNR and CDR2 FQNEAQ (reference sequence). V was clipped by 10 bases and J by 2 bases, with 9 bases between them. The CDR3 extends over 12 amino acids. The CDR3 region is CATHGPYNEQFF. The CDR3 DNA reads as TGTGCCACCCATGGGCCCTACAATGAGCAGTTCTTC.

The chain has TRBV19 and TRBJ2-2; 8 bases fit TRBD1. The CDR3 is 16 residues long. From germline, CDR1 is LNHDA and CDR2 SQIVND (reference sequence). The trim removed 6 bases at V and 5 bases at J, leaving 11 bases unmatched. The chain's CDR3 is CASRLGQGRVTGELFF. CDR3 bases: TGTGCCAGTAGATTAGGACAGGGAAGGGTAACCGGGGAGCTGTTTTTT.

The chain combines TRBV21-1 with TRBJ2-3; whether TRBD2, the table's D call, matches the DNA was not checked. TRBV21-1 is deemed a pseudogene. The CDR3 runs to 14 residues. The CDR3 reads CASSFPGSTDTQYF. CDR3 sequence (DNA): TGTGCCAGCAGTTTCCCGGGGAGCACAGATACGCAGTATTTT.

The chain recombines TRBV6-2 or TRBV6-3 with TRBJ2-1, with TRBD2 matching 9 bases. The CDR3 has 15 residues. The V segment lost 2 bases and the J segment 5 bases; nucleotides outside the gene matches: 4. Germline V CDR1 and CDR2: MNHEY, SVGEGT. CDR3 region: CASSYASGMHNEQFF. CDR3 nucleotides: TGTGCCAGCAGTTACGCTAGCGGGATGCACAATGAGCAGTTCTTC.

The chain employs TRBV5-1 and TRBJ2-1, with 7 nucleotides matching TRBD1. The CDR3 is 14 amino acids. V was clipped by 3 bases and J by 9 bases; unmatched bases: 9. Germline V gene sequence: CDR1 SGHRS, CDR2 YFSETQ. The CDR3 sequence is CASSSRDRRGEQFF. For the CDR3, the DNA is TGCGCCAGCAGCTCCCGGGACAGACGTGGTGAGCAGTTCTTC.

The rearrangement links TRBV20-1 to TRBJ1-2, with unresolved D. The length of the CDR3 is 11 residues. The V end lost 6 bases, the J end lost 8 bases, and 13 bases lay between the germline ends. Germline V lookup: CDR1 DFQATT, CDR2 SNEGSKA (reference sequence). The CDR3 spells CSAPTPLGYTF. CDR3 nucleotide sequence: TGCAGTGCGCCGACTCCTCTGGGCTACACCTTC.

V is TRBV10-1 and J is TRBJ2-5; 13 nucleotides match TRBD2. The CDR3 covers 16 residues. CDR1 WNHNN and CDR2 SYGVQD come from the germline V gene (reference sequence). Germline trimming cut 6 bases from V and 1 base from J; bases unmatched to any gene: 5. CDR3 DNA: TGCGCCAGCAGCTCGGGACTAGCGGGGTTCCAAGAGACCCAGTACTTC. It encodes CASSSGLAGFQETQYF.

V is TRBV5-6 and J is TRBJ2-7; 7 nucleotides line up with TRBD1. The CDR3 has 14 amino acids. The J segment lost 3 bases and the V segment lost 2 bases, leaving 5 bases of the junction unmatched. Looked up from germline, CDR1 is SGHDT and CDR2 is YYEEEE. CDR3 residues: CASSFRNRGYEQYF. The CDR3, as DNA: TGTGCCAGCAGCTTCCGAAACAGGGGCTACGAGCAGTACTTC.

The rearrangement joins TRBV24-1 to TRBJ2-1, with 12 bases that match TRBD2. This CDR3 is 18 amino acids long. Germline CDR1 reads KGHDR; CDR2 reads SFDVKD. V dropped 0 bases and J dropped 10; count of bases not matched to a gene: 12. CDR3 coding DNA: TGTGCCACCAGTGATTTGGGACTAGCGGGATCTTTCATGGGGGAGCAGTTCTTC. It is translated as CATSDLGLAGSFMGEQFF.

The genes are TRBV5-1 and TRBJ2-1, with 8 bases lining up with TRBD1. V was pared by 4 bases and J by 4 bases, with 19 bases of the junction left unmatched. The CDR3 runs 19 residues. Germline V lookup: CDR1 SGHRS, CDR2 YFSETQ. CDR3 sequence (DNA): TGCGCCAGCAGCGTCACCGGGACAGGACTCCTTAACCCTTACAATGAGCAGTTCTTC. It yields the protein CASSVTGTGLLNPYNEQFF. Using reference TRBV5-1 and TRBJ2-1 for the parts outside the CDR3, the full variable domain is KAGVTQTPRYLIKTRGQQVTLSCSPISGHRSVSWYQQTPGQGLQFLFEYFSETQRNKGNFPGRFSGRQFSNSRSEMNVSTLELGDSALYLCASSVTGTGLLNPYNEQFFGPGTRLTVL.

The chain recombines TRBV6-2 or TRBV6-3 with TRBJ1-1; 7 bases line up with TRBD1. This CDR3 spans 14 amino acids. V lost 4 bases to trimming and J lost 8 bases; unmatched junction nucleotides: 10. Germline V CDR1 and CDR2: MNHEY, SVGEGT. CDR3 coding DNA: TGTGCCAGCAGTTCAACTACAGGGGTGTGGGAAGCTTTCTTT. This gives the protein CASSSTTGVWEAFF.

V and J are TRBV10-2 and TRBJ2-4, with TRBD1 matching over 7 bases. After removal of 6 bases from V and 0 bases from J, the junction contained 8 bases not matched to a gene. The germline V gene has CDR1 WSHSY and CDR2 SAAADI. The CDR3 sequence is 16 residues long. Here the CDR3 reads CASRMGQPLAKNIQYF. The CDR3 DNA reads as TGCGCCAGCAGGATGGGACAGCCCTTAGCCAAAAACATTCAGTACTTC.

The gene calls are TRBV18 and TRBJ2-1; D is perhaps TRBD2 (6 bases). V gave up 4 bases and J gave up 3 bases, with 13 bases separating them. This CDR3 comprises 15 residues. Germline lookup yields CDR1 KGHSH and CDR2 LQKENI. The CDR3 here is CASSRDGGVYNEQFF. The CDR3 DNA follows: TGTGCCAGCTCACGGGACGGGGGTGTCTACAATGAGCAGTTCTTC.

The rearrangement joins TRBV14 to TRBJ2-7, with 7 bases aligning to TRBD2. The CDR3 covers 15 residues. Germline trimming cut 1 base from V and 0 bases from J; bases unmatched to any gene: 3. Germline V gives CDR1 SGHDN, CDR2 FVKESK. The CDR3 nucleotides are TGTGCCAGCAGCCAAGTGGGGACTACCTCCTACGAGCAGTACTTC. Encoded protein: CASSQVGTTSYEQYF.

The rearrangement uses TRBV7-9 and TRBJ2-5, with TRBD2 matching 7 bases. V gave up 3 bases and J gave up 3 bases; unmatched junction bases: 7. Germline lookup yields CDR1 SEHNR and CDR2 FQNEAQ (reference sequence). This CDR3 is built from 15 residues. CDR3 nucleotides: TGTGCCAGCAGCTTTGGGAGGGCCTCGAAAGAGACCCAGTACTTC. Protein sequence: CASSFGRASKETQYF.